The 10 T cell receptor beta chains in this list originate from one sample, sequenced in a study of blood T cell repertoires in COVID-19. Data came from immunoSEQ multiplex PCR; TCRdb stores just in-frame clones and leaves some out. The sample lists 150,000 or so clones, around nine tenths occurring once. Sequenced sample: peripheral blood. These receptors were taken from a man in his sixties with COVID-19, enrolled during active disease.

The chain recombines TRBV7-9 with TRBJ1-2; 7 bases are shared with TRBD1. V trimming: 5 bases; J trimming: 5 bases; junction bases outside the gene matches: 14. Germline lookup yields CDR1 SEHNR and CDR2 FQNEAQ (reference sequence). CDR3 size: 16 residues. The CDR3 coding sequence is TGTGCCAGCAGCCGACAAGGGGGCGCCGGAGATTATGGCTACACCTTC. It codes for CASSRQGGAGDYGYTF.

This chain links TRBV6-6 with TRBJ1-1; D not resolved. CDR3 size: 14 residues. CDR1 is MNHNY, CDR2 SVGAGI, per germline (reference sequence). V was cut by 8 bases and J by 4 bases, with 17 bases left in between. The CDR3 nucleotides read TGTGCCAGCCTCCAGAGCACGGGTAGCACTGAAGCTTTCTTT. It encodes CASLQSTGSTEAFF.

The CDR3 spells CAWSVLTGINYGYTF. The CDR3 DNA is TGTGCCTGGAGTGTACTGACAGGGATTAACTATGGCTACACCTTC. V usage is TRBV30 and J usage is TRBJ1-2; TRBD1 matches 7 bases. The CDR3 sequence is 15 residues long. Germline V gene data show CDR1 as GTSNPN and CDR2 as SVGIG (reference sequence). V lost 0 bases to trimming and J lost 1 base; unmatched junction nucleotides: 5.

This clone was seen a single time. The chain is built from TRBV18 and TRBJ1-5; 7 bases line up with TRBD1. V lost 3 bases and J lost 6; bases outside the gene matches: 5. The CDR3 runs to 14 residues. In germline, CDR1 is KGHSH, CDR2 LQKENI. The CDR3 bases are TGTGCCAGCTCACCGGCCGACAGGGCTCAGCCCCAGCATTTT. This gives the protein CASSPADRAQPQHF.

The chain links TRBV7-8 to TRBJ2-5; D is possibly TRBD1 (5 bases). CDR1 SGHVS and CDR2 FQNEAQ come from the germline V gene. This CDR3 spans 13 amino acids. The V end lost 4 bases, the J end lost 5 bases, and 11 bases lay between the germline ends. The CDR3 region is CASSSDRGETQYF. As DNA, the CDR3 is TGTGCCAGCAGCTCTGACAGAGGCGAGACCCAGTACTTC. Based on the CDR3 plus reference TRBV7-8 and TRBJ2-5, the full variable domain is GAGVSQSPRYKVAKRGQDVALRCDPISGHVSLFWYQQALGQGPEFLTYFQNEAQLDKSGLPSDRFFAERPEGSVSTLKIQRTQQEDSAVYLCASSSDRGETQYFGPGTRLLVL.

In nucleotides, the CDR3 is TGTGCTAGTGCCCTGGGACAGGGAGGTGAAGCTTTCTTT. Protein: CASALGQGGEAFF. The rearrangement uses TRBV12-5 and TRBJ1-1; 9 nucleotides align to TRBD1. Germline V lookup: CDR1 LGHNT, CDR2 FRNRAP. Trimming at V came to 7 bases and at J to 7 bases, leaving 7 bases not matched to a gene. The CDR3 has 13 residues.

DNA of the CDR3: TGTGCCAGCAGTGATGTAGCGGGGGGGCCTGGGAACACCGGGGAGCTGTTTTTT. This codes for CASSDVAGGPGNTGELFF. The chain recombines TRBV25-1 with TRBJ2-2, with 11 nucleotides matching TRBD2. Trimming at V came to 3 bases and at J to 1 base, leaving 7 bases not matched to a gene. The CDR3 is 18 residues long. CDR1 is MGHDK, CDR2 SYGVNS, per germline.

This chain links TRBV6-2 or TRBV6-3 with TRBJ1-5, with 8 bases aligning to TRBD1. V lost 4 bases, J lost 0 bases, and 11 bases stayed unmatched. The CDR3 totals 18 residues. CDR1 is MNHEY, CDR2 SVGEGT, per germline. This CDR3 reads CASSFGQGYTLSNQPQHF. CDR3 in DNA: TGTGCCAGCAGTTTCGGACAGGGCTACACCCTTAGCAATCAGCCCCAGCATTTT.

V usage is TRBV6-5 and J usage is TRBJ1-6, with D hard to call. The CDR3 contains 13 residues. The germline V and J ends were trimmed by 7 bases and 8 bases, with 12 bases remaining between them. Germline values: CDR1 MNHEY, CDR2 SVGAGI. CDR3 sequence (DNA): TGTGCCAGCACGTTGGTAGAGGATTCACCCCTCCACTTT. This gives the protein CASTLVEDSPLHF.

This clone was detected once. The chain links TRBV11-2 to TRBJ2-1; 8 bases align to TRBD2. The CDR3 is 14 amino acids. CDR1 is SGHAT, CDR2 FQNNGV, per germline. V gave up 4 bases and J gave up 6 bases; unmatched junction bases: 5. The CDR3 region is CASSSPGGGNEQFF. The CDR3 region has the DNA TGTGCCAGCAGCTCCCCCGGGGGGGGCAATGAGCAGTTCTTC.